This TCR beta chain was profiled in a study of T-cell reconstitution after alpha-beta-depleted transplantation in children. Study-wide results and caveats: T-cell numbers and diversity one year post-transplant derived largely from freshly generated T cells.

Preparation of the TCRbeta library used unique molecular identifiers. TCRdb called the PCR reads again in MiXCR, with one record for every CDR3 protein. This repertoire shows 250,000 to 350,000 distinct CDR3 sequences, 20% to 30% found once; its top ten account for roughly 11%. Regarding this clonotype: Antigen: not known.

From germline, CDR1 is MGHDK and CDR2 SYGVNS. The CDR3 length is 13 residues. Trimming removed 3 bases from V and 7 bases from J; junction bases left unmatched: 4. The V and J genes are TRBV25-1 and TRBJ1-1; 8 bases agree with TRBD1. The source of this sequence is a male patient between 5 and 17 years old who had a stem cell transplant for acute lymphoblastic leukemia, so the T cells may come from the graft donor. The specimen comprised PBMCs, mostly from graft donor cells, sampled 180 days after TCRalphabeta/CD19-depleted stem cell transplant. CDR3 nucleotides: TGTGCCAGCAGTGACCGGGGGACAGGTGAAGCTTTCTTT. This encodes CASSDRGTGEAFF.